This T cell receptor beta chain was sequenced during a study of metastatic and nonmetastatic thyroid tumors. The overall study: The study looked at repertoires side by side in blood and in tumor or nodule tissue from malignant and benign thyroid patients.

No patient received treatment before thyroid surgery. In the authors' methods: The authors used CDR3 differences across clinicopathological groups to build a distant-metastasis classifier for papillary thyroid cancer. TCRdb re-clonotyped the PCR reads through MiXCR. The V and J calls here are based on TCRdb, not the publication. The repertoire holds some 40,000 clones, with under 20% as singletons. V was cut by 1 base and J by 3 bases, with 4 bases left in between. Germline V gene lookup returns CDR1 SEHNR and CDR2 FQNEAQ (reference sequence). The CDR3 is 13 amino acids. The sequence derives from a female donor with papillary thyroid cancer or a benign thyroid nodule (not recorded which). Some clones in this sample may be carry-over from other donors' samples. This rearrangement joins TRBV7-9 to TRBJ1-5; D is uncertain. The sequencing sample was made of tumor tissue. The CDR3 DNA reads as TGTGCCAGCAGCTTAGACGTCAATCAGCCCCAGCATTTT. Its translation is CASSLDVNQPQHF.